These T cell receptor beta chains were read from a single sample in a study of CD8 T cells in ankylosing spondylitis. TCRdb independently ran MiXCR on the 5' RACE reads; one entry per CDR3 protein. The top ten hold approximately 4% of the sample, which has around 180,000 distinct CDR3 sequences, 18% seen once. What was sequenced was blood, either unsorted or a sorted T cell fraction (not recorded which). All receptors come from a male donor under 30 with ankylosing spondylitis or in good health (not recorded which). Both conserved end residues are part of each CDR3. The order of the fields is V gene, clone size, J gene, D gene, CDR3 protein, CDR3 DNA. D genes are given only for firm matches. Clone sizes are given selectively: once, few, many, or a class where the clone is expanded.

TRBV29-1	many	TRBJ2-7	.	CSVGDGTYEQYF	TGCAGCGTTGGTGACGGAACCTACGAGCAGTACTTC
TRBV12-3/TRBV12-4	many	TRBJ2-2	.	CASKWSRKTGELFF	TGTGCCAGCAAGTGGTCGCGGAAAACCGGGGAGCTGTTTTTT
TRBV7-2	many	TRBJ2-7	.	CASSPGLHEQYF	TGTGCCAGCAGCCCCGGACTCCACGAGCAGTACTTC
TRBV12-3/TRBV12-4	many	TRBJ2-1	.	CASSLPGNEQFF	TGTGCCAGCAGTTTACCCGGCAATGAGCAGTTCTTC
TRBV2	many	TRBJ2-5	TRBD1	CAGATGGKTQYF	TGTGCCGGGGCGACAGGGGGAAAGACCCAGTACTTC
TRBV7-2	many	TRBJ2-7	TRBD2	CASSLGTSGASAQYF	TGTGCCAGCAGCTTAGGGACTAGCGGGGCTTCGGCGCAGTACTTC
TRBV5-1	many	TRBJ2-1	TRBD1	CASSSRDRADEQFF	TGCGCCAGCAGCAGCCGGGACAGGGCGGATGAGCAGTTCTTC
TRBV29-1	many	TRBJ1-2	.	CSVGRGSGYGYTF	TGCAGCGTTGGGCGGGGGAGCGGGTACGGCTACACCTTC
TRBV12-3/TRBV12-4	many	TRBJ1-1	TRBD1	CASSVGQMNTEAFF	TGTGCCAGCAGTGTGGGACAGATGAACACTGAAGCTTTCTTT
TRBV6-1	many	TRBJ1-2	.	CASSGTARKYGYTF	TGTGCCAGCAGTGGGACAGCCAGAAAGTATGGCTACACCTTC
TRBV6-2/TRBV6-3	many	TRBJ2-2	TRBD1	CASSAPPGQGNTGELFF	TGTGCCAGCAGCGCTCCTCCGGGACAGGGAAACACCGGGGAGCTGTTTTTT
TRBV11-2	many	TRBJ2-5	.	CASSRGVAQIDF	TGTGCCAGCAGCAGGGGGGTGGCTCAAATAGACTTC
TRBV11-2	many	TRBJ2-2	TRBD2	CASSHIGGAPGELFF	TGTGCCAGCAGCCATATCGGGGGGGCCCCCGGGGAGCTGTTTTTT
TRBV19	many	TRBJ2-1	TRBD1	CASRVDRGDNEQFF	TGTGCCAGTCGAGTGGACAGGGGAGACAATGAGCAGTTCTTC
TRBV28	many	TRBJ2-2	.	CASSFLGTRTGELFF	TGTGCCAGCAGTTTCTTGGGGACCCGCACCGGGGAGCTGTTTTTT
TRBV27	once	TRBJ2-3	TRBD2	CASSLTSGRGTDTQYF	TGTGCCAGCAGTTTGACTAGCGGGAGAGGAACAGATACGCAGTATTTT
TRBV29-1	.	TRBJ2-3	TRBD2	CSERLAGVVDTQYF	TGCAGCGAGCGACTAGCGGGAGTTGTAGATACGCAGTATTTT
TRBV10-3	many	TRBJ2-1	TRBD2	CAISTPGTSGTNEQFF	TGTGCCATCAGTACCCCCGGGACTAGCGGGACAAATGAGCAGTTCTTC
TRBV12-3/TRBV12-4	many	TRBJ1-2	.	CASSLLGGEYTF	TGTGCCAGCAGTTTGCTCGGTGGGGAATACACCTTC
TRBV5-1	many	TRBJ2-1	TRBD2	CASSLSGTSGYNEQFF	TGCGCCAGCAGCCTAAGCGGGACTAGCGGATACAATGAGCAGTTCTTC
TRBV7-9	few	TRBJ2-6	TRBD1	CAGNPGQASGANVLTF	TGTGCCGGAAACCCGGGACAGGCCTCTGGGGCCAACGTCCTGACTTTC
TRBV20-1	many	TRBJ1-5	.	CSARDFGQANNQPQHF	TGCAGTGCTAGAGATTTCGGGCAGGCAAACAATCAGCCCCAGCATTTT
TRBV20-1	many	TRBJ2-1	.	CSAFDSSGRNEQFF	TGCAGTGCTTTTGACAGCTCGGGAAGGAATGAGCAGTTCTTC
TRBV27	medium-sized	TRBJ1-2	.	CASSLARDYGYTF	TGTGCCAGCAGTTTAGCACGGGACTATGGCTACACCTTC
TRBV30	many	TRBJ1-1	.	CAWSVGGPSEAFF	TGTGCCTGGAGTGTGGGGGGACCTTCAGAAGCTTTCTTT
TRBV5-1	many	TRBJ2-3	TRBD2	CASSLSGEGLTDTQYF	TGCGCCAGCAGCTTGTCCGGGGAGGGCCTAACAGATACGCAGTATTTT
TRBV6-6	many	TRBJ2-1	.	CASSYSNPSEEQFF	TGTGCCAGCAGTTACTCGAATCCATCAGAGGAGCAGTTCTTC
TRBV6-5	.	TRBJ1-5	.	CASSSLTQLDQPQHF	TGTGCCAGCAGTTCTCTGACACAGCTAGATCAGCCCCAGCATTTT
TRBV29-1	.	TRBJ2-5	.	CSAPTRVLHVQETQYF	TGCAGCGCCCCCACTAGGGTACTACACGTCCAAGAGACCCAGTACTTC
TRBV5-1	.	TRBJ2-4	TRBD1	CASSLTTGEKNIQYF	TGCGCCAGCAGCTTGACAACAGGGGAAAAAAACATTCAGTACTTC
TRBV12-5	many	TRBJ2-2	.	CASAPQGRTGELFF	TGTGCTAGTGCCCCACAGGGGAGGACCGGGGAGCTGTTTTTT
TRBV13	many	TRBJ2-3	.	CASSPQRDTQYF	TGTGCCAGCAGCCCCCAAAGAGATACGCAGTATTTT
TRBV20-1	many	TRBJ2-7	TRBD2	CSAVLAGYEQYF	TGCAGTGCCGTACTAGCGGGCTACGAGCAGTACTTC
TRBV20-1	many	TRBJ2-2	.	CSAWSKGNTGELFF	TGCAGTGCCTGGTCGAAGGGGAACACCGGGGAGCTGTTTTTT
TRBV7-8	few	TRBJ2-1	TRBD2	CASSPRRLAGSSYNEQFF	TGTGCCAGCAGCCCGAGGCGGCTAGCGGGTTCCTCCTACAATGAGCAGTTCTTC
TRBV29-1	many	TRBJ2-7	.	CSVGPRADEQYF	TGCAGCGTAGGCCCTCGAGCCGACGAGCAGTACTTC
TRBV5-1	.	TRBJ2-5	TRBD1	CASSHGTGRQETQYF	TGCGCCAGCAGCCACGGGACAGGGCGACAAGAGACCCAGTACTTC
TRBV7-2	many	TRBJ2-3	.	CASSLESAGVNTQYF	TGTGCCAGCAGCTTAGAATCGGCTGGGGTGAATACGCAGTATTTT
TRBV18	many	TRBJ2-7	.	CASSPLNGEQYF	TGTGCCAGCTCACCGTTGAACGGCGAGCAGTACTTC
TRBV12-3/TRBV12-4	many	TRBJ2-3	.	CASSLELITDTQYF	TGTGCCAGCAGTTTAGAACTTATCACAGATACGCAGTATTTT
TRBV7-9	.	TRBJ2-1	.	CASSLGGLNNEQFF	TGTGCCAGCAGCTTAGGGGGACTGAACAATGAGCAGTTCTTC